This record concerns one T cell receptor (beta chain) sequence. This sample stems from a study of PD-L1 blockade in urothelial cancer. Data came from immunoSEQ multiplex PCR; TCRdb stores just in-frame clones and leaves some out. The data show some 120,000 clones, roughly 91% seen once. V lost 5 bases and J lost 6, with 19 bases in between. Looked up from germline, CDR1 is MNHNS and CDR2 is SASEGT. The CDR3 runs to 15 residues. Time point: peripheral blood 6 weeks after treatment start. All patients handed over anywhere from 1 to 8 samples, pretreatment and on-treatment. Here the sequenced sample was PBMCs, taken around atezolizumab (anti-PD-L1) treatment. V usage is TRBV6-1 and J usage is TRBJ1-1; D perhaps matches TRBD1 (6 bases). The source is a man aged 55 to 69 with urothelial cancer. The CDR3 spells CASSTHRDTEAEAFF. DNA for the CDR3: TGTGCCAGCAGTACCCACCGGGACACGGAAGCTGAAGCTTTCTTT.